This T cell receptor (beta chain) came from a study of CD8+ T cells in alopecia areata. Study observations and caveats: The study found that many expanded lesional clones persisted in scalp and blood during tofacitinib. Tofacitinib yielded significantly lower scalp clonality and fewer expanded CD8+ clones among the top 100.

As for this clone: The antigen remains unidentified.

Extracted RNA was reverse transcribed into cDNA, the sequencing template. Sequencing used immunoSEQ multiplex PCR; TCRdb keeps in-frame clones, though not all of them. Of roughly 200,000 clones in the sample, roughly three fifths were seen once. The treatment was: oral pan-JAK inhibitor, 5-10 mg twice daily. Researchers gathered lesional scalp punch biopsies and peripheral blood from patients with alopecia areata. The germline V gene encodes CDR1 ENHRY and CDR2 SYGVKD. The CDR3 length is 11 residues. The junction had 2 bases not matched to a gene; V was cut back by 11 bases and J by 3 bases. This TCR was sampled from a human donor with alopecia areata. The starting material was CD8+ T cells sorted from blood, obtained at week 24, from a patient treated with tofacitinib. The chain has TRBV10-3 and TRBJ1-1; 8 bases align to TRBD1. The CDR3 DNA sequence: TGTGCCGAGACAGGGGACACTGAAGCTTTCTTT. Translation gives CAETGDTEAFF.